These 18 T cell receptor beta chains came from one sample sequenced in a study of TIL therapy for anti-PD-1-resistant metastatic lung cancer. Time point meaning: pre-treatment sample, taken before nivolumab and TIL therapy. Sequencing used immunoSEQ v3. Profiling relied on immunoSEQ multiplex PCR, and the TCRdb table lists in-frame clones only, not all of them. The sample lists some 60,000 clones; more than 60% were seen once. The material was blood, obtained at baseline. These TCRs come from a person between 25 and 80 years old with non-small cell lung cancer.

This sequence joins TRBV5-1 and TRBJ2-7, with TRBD1 matching 7 bases. V dropped 3 bases and J dropped 4; count of bases not matched to a gene: 10. The length of the CDR3 is 15 residues. Per germline, CDR1 SGHRS and CDR2 YFSETQ. The DNA for the CDR3 is TGCGCCAGCAGCTGGACCGGGACAGCTAATTACGAGCAGTACTTC. Its protein is CASSWTGTANYEQYF.

The J gene is TRBJ1-1, the V gene TRBV9; possibly TRBD1 for D (5 bases). This CDR3 is 12 amino acids long. Germline CDR1 reads SGDLS; CDR2 reads YYNGEE. V was cut by 0 bases and J by 10 bases, with 10 bases left in between. The CDR3, as DNA: TGTGCCAGCAGCGTAGTGCCAGGGAGAGCTTTCTTT. It translates to CASSVVPGRAFF.

This chain links TRBV12-5 with TRBJ2-7, with D possibly TRBD1 on 5 matching bases. The CDR3 contains 17 residues. The ends were cut back, 0 bases at V and 2 bases at J, with 17 bases in the middle. Germline assignment: CDR1 LGHNT and CDR2 FRNRAP. CDR3 loop: CASGLVSTPRVPYEQYF. CDR3 nucleotides: TGTGCTAGTGGTTTGGTGTCTACACCCAGGGTTCCCTACGAGCAGTACTTC. The full variable domain, in which reference TRBV12-5 and TRBJ2-7 provide the parts outside the CDR3, is DARVTQTPRHKVTEMGQEVTMRCQPILGHNTVFWYRQTMMQGLELLAYFRNRAPLDDSGMPKDRFSAEMPDATLATLKIQPSEPRDSAVYFCASGLVSTPRVPYEQYFGPGTRLTVT.

The rearrangement uses TRBV27 and TRBJ2-1; TRBD1 matches at 7 bases. Trimming cost V 6 bases and J 6 bases; bases outside gene matches: 5. The germline gives CDR1 MNHEY, CDR2 SMNVEV (reference sequence). The CDR3 consists of 13 residues. CDR3: CASRQGNINEQFF. For the CDR3, the DNA is TGTGCCAGCAGACAGGGGAATATCAATGAGCAGTTCTTC.

The gene calls are TRBV28 and TRBJ1-5; D unresolved. Trimming removed 2 bases from V and 5 bases from J, with 1 base in between. Germline CDR1 is MDHEN and CDR2 is SYDVKM. There are 11 residues in the CDR3. The CDR3 protein is CASSLDQPQHF. The CDR3 bases are TGTGCCAGCAGTTTAGATCAGCCCCAGCATTTT.

In its sample, this clone was seen a few times. The rearrangement joins TRBV1 to TRBJ2-6. TRBV1 is tagged as a pseudogene. The length of the CDR3 is 17 residues. The CDR3 DNA follows: TGCACCAGCAGGACCGTGGGTTTGTGCACAACGGGCCAACGTCCTGATTTC. Translating it yields CTSRTVGLCTTGQRPDF.

V and J are TRBV5-6 and TRBJ1-3; the D gene is possibly TRBD1 (6 bases). Looked up from germline, CDR1 is SGHDT and CDR2 is YYEEEE. This CDR3 region has 15 residues. The V end lost 0 bases, the J end lost 3 bases, and 10 bases lay between the germline ends. The CDR3 DNA sequence: TGTGCCAGCAGCTTGGGAGGGGGTATTGGAAACACCATATATTTT. Amino acids: CASSLGGGIGNTIYF.

The rearrangement joins TRBV14 to TRBJ1-1, with TRBD1 matching 9 bases. V gave up 6 bases and J gave up 5 bases; unmatched junction bases: 7. CDR1 is SGHDN and CDR2 is FVKESK in the germline V gene. The CDR3 is 14 residues long. The CDR3 region is CASSYTGGGTEAFF. CDR3 bases: TGTGCCAGCAGTTACACAGGGGGCGGAACTGAAGCTTTCTTT.

This clone was counted a few times. The chain recombines TRBV6-5 with TRBJ1-2; no reliable D call. V lost 6 bases, J lost 4 bases, and 12 bases lay in between. The germline V gene has CDR1 MNHEY and CDR2 SVGAGI. The CDR3 is 13 amino acids. This CDR3 is CASSPQKFYGYTF. CDR3 coding DNA: TGTGCCAGCAGCCCACAGAAATTCTATGGCTACACCTTC.

The rearrangement links TRBV7-3 to TRBJ2-2; possibly TRBD2 for D (5 bases). Germline V CDR1 and CDR2: SGHTA, FQGTGA. The CDR3 loop spans 15 amino acids. V was trimmed by 1 base and J by 3 bases, leaving 9 bases between them. The CDR3 DNA reads TGTGCCAGCAGCTTAAGGGGAGTGGACACCGGGGAGCTGTTTTTT. This codes for CASSLRGVDTGELFF.

The chain uses TRBV9 and TRBJ1-5; D unresolved. The CDR3 runs 14 residues. Germline V gives CDR1 SGDLS, CDR2 YYNGEE. V shed 0 bases and J shed 3 bases, with 7 bases lying between them. The CDR3 coding sequence is TGTGCCAGCAGCGTAGGTGGTTTCAATCAGCCCCAGCATTTT. Its protein product is CASSVGGFNQPQHF. The full variable domain, in which reference TRBV9 and TRBJ1-5 provide the parts outside the CDR3, is DSGVTQTPKHLITATGQRVTLRCSPRSGDLSVYWYQQSLDQGLQFLIQYYNGEERAKGNILERFSAQQFPDLHSELNLSSLELGDSALYFCASSVGGFNQPQHFGDGTRLSIL.

The rearrangement joins TRBV5-1 to TRBJ2-1, with a tentative D call TRBD2 (5 bases). The CDR3 totals 13 residues. Between the trimmed V and J ends, which lost 4 bases and 6 bases, there was a span of 11 bases. Germline CDR1 SGHRS, CDR2 YFSETQ. CDR3 bases: TGCGCCAGCAGCCTCGGACTCTCCAATGAGCAGTTCTTC. This sequence encodes CASSLGLSNEQFF.

The chain uses TRBV6-6 and TRBJ1-1; D not resolved. Germline assignment: CDR1 MNHNY and CDR2 SVGAGI (reference sequence). Trimming took 2 bases from V and 0 from J, leaving 10 bases between them. The CDR3 is 15 residues long. The CDR3 DNA sequence: TGTGCCAGCAGTTACGGGCAGGATTTGAACACTGAAGCTTTCTTT. As protein: CASSYGQDLNTEAFF.

The chain couples TRBV18 to TRBJ2-3; a possible D gene is TRBD1 (6 bases). Trimming took off 3 bases at V and 6 bases at J, with 10 bases between the two ends. The CDR3 is 13 amino acids. Germline values: CDR1 KGHSH, CDR2 LQKENI. For the CDR3, the DNA is TGTGCCAGCTCACCCTCAGGGGCGGATACGCAGTATTTT. It specifies CASSPSGADTQYF.

The rearrangement joins TRBV5-1 to TRBJ2-5; D not certain. Germline assignment: CDR1 SGHRS and CDR2 YFSETQ. The CDR3 is made up of 11 amino acids. V was clipped by 3 bases and J by 2 bases, with 2 bases between them. The CDR3 reads CASSSQETQYF. The CDR3, as DNA: TGCGCCAGCAGCTCACAAGAGACCCAGTACTTC.

V is TRBV5-1 and J is TRBJ2-1, with D perhaps matching TRBD2 (5 bases). Germline loops: CDR1 SGHRS, CDR2 YFSETQ. The CDR3 has 16 amino acids. V was trimmed by 0 bases and J by 2 bases, leaving 12 bases between them. The CDR3, as DNA: TGCGCCAGCAGCTTGGAGGAGGCGGGTCCCTACAATGAGCAGTTCTTC. It translates to CASSLEEAGPYNEQFF.

This clone was observed a few times. V gene TRBV7-9 combines with J gene TRBJ1-2; D gene uncertain. The CDR3 totals 13 residues. Germline V gives CDR1 SEHNR, CDR2 FQNEAQ (reference sequence). V was shortened by 6 bases and J by 4 bases, with 12 bases between the two germline ends. DNA for the CDR3: TGTGCCAGCAGAGGTAGGATCGGCTATGGCTACACCTTC. Protein product: CASRGRIGYGYTF.

V usage is TRBV7-6 and J usage is TRBJ2-3; no clear D gene. The V and J ends lost 2 bases and 2 bases respectively, with 8 bases between them. The CDR3 spans 14 residues. The germline gives CDR1 SGHVS, CDR2 FNYEAQ. The CDR3 bases are TGTGCCAGCAGCTTACTGCCAGACACAGATACGCAGTATTTT. It yields the protein CASSLLPDTDTQYF.